The rows below give T cell receptor beta chains drawn from one sample of a study of blood T cell repertoires in COVID-19. Only in-frame clones appear in the TCRdb table, and some are missing; sequencing was by immunoSEQ multiplex PCR. Here the sample spans 130,000 to 150,000 clones, approximately 73% being singletons. Sequencing used peripheral blood. Source of these receptors: a man aged 55 to 70 with acute or convalescent COVID-19. The CDR3 runs from the conserved cysteine through the conserved F or W. Fields, in order: V gene, J gene, clone size, D gene, CDR3 DNA, CDR3 protein. D genes are given only for firm matches. For some rows the clone size is stated as once, few or many, or as a class when expanded; others skip it.

v_gene: TRBV28
j_gene: TRBJ1-6
abundance: NA
d_gene: NA
CDR3nt: TGTGCCAGCAGTTTCCGACAGAGAGGCGCCTATAATTCACCCCTCCACTTT
CDR3aa: CASSFRQRGAYNSPLHF

v_gene: TRBV28
j_gene: TRBJ2-1
abundance: NA
d_gene: TRBD2
CDR3nt: TGTGCCAGCAGTGTAACCTTAGCGGGGAGGGCCAATGAGCAGTTCTTC
CDR3aa: CASSVTLAGRANEQFF

v_gene: TRBV28
j_gene: TRBJ2-1
abundance: NA
d_gene: TRBD2
CDR3nt: TGTGCCAGCAGTGGAGGGGTCGGTAGCGGGAGTTTCAATGAGCAGTTCTTC
CDR3aa: CASSGGVGSGSFNEQFF

v_gene: TRBV2
j_gene: TRBJ1-4
abundance: few
d_gene: TRBD1
CDR3nt: TGTGCCAGCAGGCCGGGACAGGGGACCGCAACTAATGAAAAACTGTTTTTT
CDR3aa: CASRPGQGTATNEKLFF

v_gene: TRBV5-6
j_gene: TRBJ2-5
abundance: NA
d_gene: NA
CDR3nt: TGTGCCAGCAGCTTAAAAGGTGGGAGTGGTGAGACCCAGTACTTC
CDR3aa: CASSLKGGSGETQYF

v_gene: TRBV30
j_gene: TRBJ2-5
abundance: NA
d_gene: TRBD2
CDR3nt: TGTGCCTGGAGCCTCACTAGCGGGAGCCTGGAGACCCAGTACTTC
CDR3aa: CAWSLTSGSLETQYF

v_gene: TRBV4-1
j_gene: TRBJ2-2
abundance: NA
d_gene: NA
CDR3nt: TGCGCCAGCAGCCATAGCGGCCCCGATATGTTTTTT
CDR3aa: CASSHSGPDMFF

v_gene: TRBV7-9
j_gene: TRBJ2-5
abundance: NA
d_gene: NA
CDR3nt: TGTGCCAGCAGCTGGACATCGCAAGAGACCCAGTACTTC
CDR3aa: CASSWTSQETQYF

v_gene: TRBV4-1
j_gene: TRBJ2-7
abundance: NA
d_gene: NA
CDR3nt: TGCGCCAGCAGCCAAGTTCAAACCTACGAGCAGTACTTC
CDR3aa: CASSQVQTYEQYF

v_gene: TRBV6-5
j_gene: TRBJ2-3
abundance: few
d_gene: TRBD1
CDR3nt: TGTGCCAGCAGGGGGACAGGGACTAGCACAGATACGCAGTATTTT
CDR3aa: CASRGTGTSTDTQYF

v_gene: TRBV4-1
j_gene: TRBJ2-7
abundance: few
d_gene: NA
CDR3nt: TGCGCCAGCAGCCCCGAAGGGTACGGGAACTCCTACGAGCAGTACTTC
CDR3aa: CASSPEGYGNSYEQYF

v_gene: TRBV11-2
j_gene: TRBJ2-7
abundance: few
d_gene: NA
CDR3nt: TGTGCCAGCAGCCAAATAGGGGTTAGCAACGAGCAGTACTTC
CDR3aa: CASSQIGVSNEQYF